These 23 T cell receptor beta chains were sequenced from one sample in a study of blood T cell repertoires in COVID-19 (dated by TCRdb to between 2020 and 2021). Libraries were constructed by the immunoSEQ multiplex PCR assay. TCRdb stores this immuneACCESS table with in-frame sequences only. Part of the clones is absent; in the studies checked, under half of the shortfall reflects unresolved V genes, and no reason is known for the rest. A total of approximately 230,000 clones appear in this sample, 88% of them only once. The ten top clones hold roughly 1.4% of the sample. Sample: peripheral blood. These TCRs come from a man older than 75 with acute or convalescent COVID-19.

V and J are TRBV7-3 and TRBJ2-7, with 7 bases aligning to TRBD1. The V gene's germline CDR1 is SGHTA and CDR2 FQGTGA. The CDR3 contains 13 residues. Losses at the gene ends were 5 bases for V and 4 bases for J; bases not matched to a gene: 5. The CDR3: CASSMGTEYEQYF. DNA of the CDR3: TGTGCCAGCAGCATGGGGACAGAATACGAGCAGTACTTC.

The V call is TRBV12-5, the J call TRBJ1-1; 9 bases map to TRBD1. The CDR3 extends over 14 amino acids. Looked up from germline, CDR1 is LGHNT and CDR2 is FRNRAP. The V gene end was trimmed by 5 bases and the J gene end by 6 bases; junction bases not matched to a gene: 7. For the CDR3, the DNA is TGTGCTAGTGGTCCTGGACAGGGGATCCCTGAAGCTTTCTTT. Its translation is CASGPGQGIPEAFF.

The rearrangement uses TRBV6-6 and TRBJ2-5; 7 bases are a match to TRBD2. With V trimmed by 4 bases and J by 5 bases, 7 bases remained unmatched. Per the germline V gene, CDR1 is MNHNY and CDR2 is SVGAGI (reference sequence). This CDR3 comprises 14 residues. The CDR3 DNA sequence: TGTGCCAGCAGTTTCGGGAGGAGGCCTGAGACCCAGTACTTC. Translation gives CASSFGRRPETQYF.

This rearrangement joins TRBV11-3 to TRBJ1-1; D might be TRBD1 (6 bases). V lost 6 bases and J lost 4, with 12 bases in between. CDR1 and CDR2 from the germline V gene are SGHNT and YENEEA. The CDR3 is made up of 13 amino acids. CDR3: CASSTGLGTEAFF. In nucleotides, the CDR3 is TGTGCCAGCAGTACAGGGTTGGGCACTGAAGCTTTCTTT.

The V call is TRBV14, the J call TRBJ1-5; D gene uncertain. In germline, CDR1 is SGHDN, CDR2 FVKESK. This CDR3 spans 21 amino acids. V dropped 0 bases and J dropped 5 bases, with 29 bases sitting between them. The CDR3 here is CASSQDREGRYQPHKHQPQHF. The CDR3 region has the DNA TGTGCCAGCAGCCAAGATAGGGAGGGCAGGTATCAACCCCACAAGCATCAGCCCCAGCATTTT.

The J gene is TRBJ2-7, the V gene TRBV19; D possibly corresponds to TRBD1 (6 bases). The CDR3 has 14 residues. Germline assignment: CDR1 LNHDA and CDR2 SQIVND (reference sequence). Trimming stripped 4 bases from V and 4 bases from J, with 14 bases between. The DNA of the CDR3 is TGTGCCAGTAGTAACCGGGACACCTTTTACGAGCAGTACTTC. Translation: CASSNRDTFYEQYF.

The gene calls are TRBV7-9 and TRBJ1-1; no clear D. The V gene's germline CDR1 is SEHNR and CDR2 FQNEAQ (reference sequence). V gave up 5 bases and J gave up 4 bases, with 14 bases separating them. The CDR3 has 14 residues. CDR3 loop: CASSPPEQVTEAFF. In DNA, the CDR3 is TGTGCCAGCAGCCCCCCAGAGCAGGTCACTGAAGCTTTCTTT.

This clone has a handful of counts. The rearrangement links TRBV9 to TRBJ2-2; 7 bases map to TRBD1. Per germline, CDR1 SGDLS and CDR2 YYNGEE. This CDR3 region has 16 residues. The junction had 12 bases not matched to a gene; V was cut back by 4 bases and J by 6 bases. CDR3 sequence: CASSLPGTAVAGELFF. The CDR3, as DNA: TGTGCCAGCAGCTTACCCGGGACAGCCGTCGCCGGGGAGCTGTTTTTT. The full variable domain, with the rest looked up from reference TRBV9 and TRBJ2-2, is DSGVTQTPKHLITATGQRVTLRCSPRSGDLSVYWYQQSLDQGLQFLIQYYNGEERAKGNILERFSAQQFPDLHSELNLSSLELGDSALYFCASSLPGTAVAGELFFGEGSRLTVL.

CDR3 sequence: CASRRGTSGGSSYEQYF. The CDR3 DNA sequence: TGCGCCAGCAGACGAGGGACTAGCGGGGGTAGCTCCTACGAGCAGTACTTC. V is TRBV5-1 and J is TRBJ2-7; 14 positions match TRBD2. J was trimmed by 0 bases and V by 5 bases; bases with no gene match: 7. The length of the CDR3 is 17 residues. Looked up from germline, CDR1 is SGHRS and CDR2 is YFSETQ.

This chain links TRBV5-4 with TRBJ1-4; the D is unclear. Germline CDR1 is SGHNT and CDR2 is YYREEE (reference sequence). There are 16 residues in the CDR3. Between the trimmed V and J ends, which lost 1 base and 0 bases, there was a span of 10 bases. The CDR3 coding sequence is TGTGCCAGCAGCTTGCGGCAGGACTCAACTAATGAAAAACTGTTTTTT. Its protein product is CASSLRQDSTNEKLFF.

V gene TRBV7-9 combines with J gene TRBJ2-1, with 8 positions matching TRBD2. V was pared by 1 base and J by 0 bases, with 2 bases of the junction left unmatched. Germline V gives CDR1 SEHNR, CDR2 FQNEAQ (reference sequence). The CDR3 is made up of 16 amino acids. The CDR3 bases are TGTGCCAGCAGCTTAGTCGGGACTAGCTCCTACAATGAGCAGTTCTTC. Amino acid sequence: CASSLVGTSSYNEQFF.

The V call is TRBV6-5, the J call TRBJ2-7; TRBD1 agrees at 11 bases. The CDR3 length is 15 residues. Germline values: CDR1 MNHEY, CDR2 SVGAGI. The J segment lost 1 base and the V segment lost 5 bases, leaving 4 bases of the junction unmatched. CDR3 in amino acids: CASSSRDRGSYEQYF. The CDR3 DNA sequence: TGTGCCAGCAGTAGCCGGGACAGGGGGTCCTACGAGCAGTACTTC.

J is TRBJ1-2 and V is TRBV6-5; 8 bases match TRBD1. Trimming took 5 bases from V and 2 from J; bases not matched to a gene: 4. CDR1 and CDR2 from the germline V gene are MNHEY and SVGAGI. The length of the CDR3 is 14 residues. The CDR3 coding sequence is TGTGCCAGCAGTCTCAGGGGGCGCAACTATGGCTACACCTTC. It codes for CASSLRGRNYGYTF.

CDR3 residues: CASSLTVLGTEAFF. CDR3 sequence (DNA): TGTGCCAGCAGTTTAACAGTTTTGGGCACTGAAGCTTTCTTT. J is TRBJ1-1 and V is TRBV27, with unresolved D. CDR3 length equals 14 residues. The V end lost 2 bases, the J end lost 4 bases, and 11 bases lay between the germline ends. The germline V gene has CDR1 MNHEY and CDR2 SMNVEV (reference sequence).

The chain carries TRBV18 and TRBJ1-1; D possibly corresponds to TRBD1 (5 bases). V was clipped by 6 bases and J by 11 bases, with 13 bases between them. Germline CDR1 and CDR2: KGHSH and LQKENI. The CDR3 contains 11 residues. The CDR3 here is CASSPTEMAFF. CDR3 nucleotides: TGTGCCAGCTCCCCGACAGAGATGGCTTTCTTT.

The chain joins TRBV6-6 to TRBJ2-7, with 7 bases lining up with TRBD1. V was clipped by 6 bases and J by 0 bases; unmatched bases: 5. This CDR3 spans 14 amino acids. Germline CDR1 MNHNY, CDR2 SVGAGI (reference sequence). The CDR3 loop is CASRWDSPSYEQYF. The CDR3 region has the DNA TGTGCCAGCAGGTGGGACAGCCCCTCCTACGAGCAGTACTTC.

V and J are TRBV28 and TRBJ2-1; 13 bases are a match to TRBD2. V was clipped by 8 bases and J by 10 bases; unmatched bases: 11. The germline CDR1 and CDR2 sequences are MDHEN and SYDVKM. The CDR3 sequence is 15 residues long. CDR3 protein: CASLRTSGGSGEQFF. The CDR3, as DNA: TGTGCCAGCCTTAGGACTAGCGGGGGCAGCGGGGAGCAGTTCTTC.

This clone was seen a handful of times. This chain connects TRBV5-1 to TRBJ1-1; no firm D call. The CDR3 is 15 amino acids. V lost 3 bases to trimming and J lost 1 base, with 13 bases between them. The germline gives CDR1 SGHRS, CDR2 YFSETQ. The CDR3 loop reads CASSSDLTGNTEAFF. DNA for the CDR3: TGCGCCAGCAGCTCAGACCTGACGGGGAACACTGAAGCTTTCTTT.

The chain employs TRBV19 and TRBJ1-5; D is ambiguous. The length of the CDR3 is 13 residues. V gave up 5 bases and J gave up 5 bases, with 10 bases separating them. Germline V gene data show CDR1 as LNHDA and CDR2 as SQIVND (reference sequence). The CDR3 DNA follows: TGTGCCAGTAGTGATCGGGGAGATCAGCCCCAGCATTTT. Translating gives CASSDRGDQPQHF.

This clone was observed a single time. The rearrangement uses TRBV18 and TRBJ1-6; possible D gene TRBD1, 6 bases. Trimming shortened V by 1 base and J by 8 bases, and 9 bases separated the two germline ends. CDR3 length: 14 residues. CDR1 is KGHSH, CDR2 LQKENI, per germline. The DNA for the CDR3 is TGTGCCAGCTCACCACGTCCAGGGGATTCACCCCTCCACTTT. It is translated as CASSPRPGDSPLHF.

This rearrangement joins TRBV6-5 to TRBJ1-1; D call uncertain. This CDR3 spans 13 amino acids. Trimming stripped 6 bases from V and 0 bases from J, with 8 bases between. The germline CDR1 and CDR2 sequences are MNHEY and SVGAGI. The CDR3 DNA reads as TGTGCCAGCAGAGCCCCCATGAACACTGAAGCTTTCTTT. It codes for CASRAPMNTEAFF.

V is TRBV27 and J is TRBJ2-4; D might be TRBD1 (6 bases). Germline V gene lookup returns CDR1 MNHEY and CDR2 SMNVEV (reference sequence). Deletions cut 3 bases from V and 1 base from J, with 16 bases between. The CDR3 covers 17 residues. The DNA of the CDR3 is TGTGCCAGCAGTTTGTGGTCAGGGGATTCGGCCAAAAACATTCAGTACTTC. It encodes CASSLWSGDSAKNIQYF.

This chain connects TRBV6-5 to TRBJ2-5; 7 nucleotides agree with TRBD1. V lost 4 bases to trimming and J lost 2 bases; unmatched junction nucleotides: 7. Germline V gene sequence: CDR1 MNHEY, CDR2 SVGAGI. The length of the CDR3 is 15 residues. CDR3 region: CASSSTRGPQETQYF. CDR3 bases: TGTGCCAGCAGTTCAACGAGGGGGCCGCAAGAGACCCAGTACTTC.